A selection of T cell receptor beta chains follows, all from one sample in a study of beta chain features in type 1 diabetes. Sequencing used immunoSEQ multiplex PCR; TCRdb keeps in-frame clones, though not all of them. The sample yields about 290,000 clones, under 8.5% seen once. Sequenced: central memory CD4+ T cells from blood. The receptors were sampled from a woman under 30 in good health. Each CDR3 is given with its conserved first and last residue. The D gene is left open where the match is weak. Some rows have no size entry. The others give once, few or many, or a class for an expanded clone.

V gene,D gene,clone size,J gene,CDR3 protein,CDR3 DNA
TRBV29-1,TRBD1,few,TRBJ1-6,CSVGQGTNSPLHF,TGCAGCGTGGGACAGGGGACCAATTCACCCCTCCACTTT
TRBV2,-,few,TRBJ2-1,CASDREVLESEQFF,TGTGCCAGCGATCGTGAGGTTTTGGAAAGTGAGCAGTTCTTC
TRBV7-8,TRBD1,few,TRBJ2-1,CASSLRTGGYNEQFF,TGTGCCAGCAGCTTACGTACAGGGGGGTACAATGAGCAGTTCTTC
TRBV14,-,few,TRBJ2-7,CASSPGASSGYEQYF,TGTGCCAGCAGCCCCGGGGCTTCATCGGGCTACGAGCAGTACTTC
TRBV14,TRBD2,few,TRBJ2-1,CASSDLSGSGDEQFF,TGTGCCAGCAGCGACTTAAGCGGGAGTGGTGATGAGCAGTTCTTC
TRBV7-8,TRBD1,few,TRBJ1-1,CASSAFRDSRQAFF,TGTGCCAGCAGCGCGTTCCGGGACAGTCGGCAAGCTTTCTTT
TRBV18,TRBD1,few,TRBJ1-1,CASSPGQWGQEAFF,TGTGCCAGCTCACCGGGACAGTGGGGACAGGAAGCTTTCTTT
TRBV12-5,-,many,TRBJ2-5,CASGPSGGQETQYF,TGTGCTAGTGGTCCATCGGGTGGACAAGAGACCCAGTACTTC
TRBV7-2,TRBD1,few,TRBJ2-1,CASTRDRTSADQFF,TGTGCCAGCACCCGGGACAGGACATCAGCGGATCAGTTCTTC
TRBV25-1,TRBD1,-,TRBJ2-3,CASSEHTGAAHTDTQYF,TGTGCCAGCAGTGAGCATACAGGGGCGGCACACACAGATACGCAGTATTTT
TRBV7-9,-,few,TRBJ1-2,CASSTDNYGYTF,TGTGCCAGCAGCACTGATAACTATGGCTACACCTTC